This TCR beta chain emerged from a study of T cell responses to AZD1222 COVID-19 vaccine. Using immunoSEQ multiplex PCR, the repertoire was profiled, and TCRdb retains in-frame clones only, with some absent. The sample lists about 120,000 clones; 70% to 90% were seen once. Comment on this clone: Its target is unknown.

This CDR3 contains 14 residues. V shed 3 bases and J shed 5 bases, with 10 bases lying between them. CDR1 and CDR2 (germline): SGHTA, FQGNSA. Study-wide results and caveats: Researchers report vaccine-associated CD4 TCRs spanning spike, with dominance at 160-218 and 743-854. The donor group comprised mostly white British people and more females; the analysis possibly underestimated clonal diversity. Regions left unmutated in variants are reportedly the target of nearly half of spike-specific TCRs.

The gene calls are TRBV7-2 and TRBJ1-4; D unclear. This sequence was found in an adult in good health. Sequencing was performed on peripheral blood, taken on day 0 of AZD1222 vaccination. The CDR3, as DNA: TGTGCCAGCAGCTTGAGGCCGGGGAATGAAAAACTGTTTTTT. It translates to CASSLRPGNEKLFF.